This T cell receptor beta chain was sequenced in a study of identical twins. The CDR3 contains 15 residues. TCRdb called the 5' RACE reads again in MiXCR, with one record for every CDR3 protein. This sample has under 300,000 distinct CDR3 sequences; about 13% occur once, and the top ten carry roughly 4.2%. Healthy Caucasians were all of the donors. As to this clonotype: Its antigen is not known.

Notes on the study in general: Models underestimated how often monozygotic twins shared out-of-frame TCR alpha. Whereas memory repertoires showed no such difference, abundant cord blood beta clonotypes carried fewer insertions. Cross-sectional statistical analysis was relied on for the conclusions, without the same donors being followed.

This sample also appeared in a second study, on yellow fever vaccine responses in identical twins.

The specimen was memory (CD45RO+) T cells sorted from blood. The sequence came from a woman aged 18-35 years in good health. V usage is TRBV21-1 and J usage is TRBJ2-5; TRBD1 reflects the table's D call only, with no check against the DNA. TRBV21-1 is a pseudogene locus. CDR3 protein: CASSKGAARGETQYF. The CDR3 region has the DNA TGTGCCAGCAGCAAAGGCGCGGCGAGGGGCGAGACCCAGTACTTC.